This TCR beta chain derives from a study of human T cells and chemical hapten exposure. Study-wide findings and caveats: Among TCRs, those above 1 in 1000 frequency were unaffected by DPC sensitization.

Individual cDNA molecules received unique molecular identifiers in the library. In the original processing: Ranging from about 20,000 to 750,000, TCR counts per sample had a median value of around 91,000. Each CDR3 protein gets one entry after TCRdb re-called the RACE reads with MiXCR. The authors' filters were not applied to this entry. The top ten clones hold 1.7% of a sample with some 77,000 distinct CDR3 sequences, around 9.4% of them seen once. This clonotype was seen many times. Its antigen is not known. The V gene's germline CDR1 is MNHNY and CDR2 SVGAGI (reference sequence). This CDR3 has 16 residues. V was trimmed by 4 bases and J by 3 bases, leaving 18 bases between them. Noted time point: healthy volunteer bleed at 6 weeks. Total RNA was extracted from unfractionated whole blood.

The source material was whole blood. The chain is built from TRBV6-6 and TRBJ1-1; possibly TRBD1 for D (5 bases). The TCR originated in a female donor in good health. Some clones in this sample may be carry-over from other donors' samples. The CDR3 spells CASSWAGGGRYTEAFF. CDR3 sequence (DNA): TGTGCCAGCAGTTGGGCTGGGGGTGGTCGTTACACTGAAGCTTTCTTT.